This T cell receptor beta chain was captured in a study of CD8 T cells in Susac syndrome. Study-wide points: Acknowledgment was made by the study that its TCR sequencing and HLA analysis involved a relatively small number of individuals.

About this clonotype itself: As yet, its antigen is unknown.

The RNA input was about 0.5 to 1 ug, and it was reverse transcribed with random hexamers. TCRdb used MiXCR to reprocess the immunoSEQ multiplex PCR reads, holding one entry per CDR3 protein. Among 160,000 or so distinct CDR3 sequences listed, 94% were seen once. The study sequenced TCR beta in blood CD8+ and CD4+ T cells. The CDR3 is 16 amino acids. Germline CDR1 and CDR2: MNHNS and SASEGT. The J segment lost 5 bases and the V segment lost 6 bases, leaving 9 bases of the junction unmatched. This TCR came from a human donor with Susac syndrome. Sequencing used CD4+ T cells from PBMCs. The rearrangement joins TRBV6-1 to TRBJ2-3; 12 nucleotides match TRBD2. Written as DNA, the CDR3 is TGTGCCAGCAGGGCCCTAGCGGGGGGGCCCGGAGATACGCAGTATTTT. It codes for CASRALAGGPGDTQYF.